A selection of T cell receptor beta chains follows, all from one sample in a study of blood T cell repertoires in COVID-19. Sequenced by immunoSEQ multiplex PCR; TCRdb stores in-frame clones only, minus some. The profile shows approximately 200,000 clones, around 87% of them singletons. Sequenced material: peripheral blood. The receptors shown here come from a woman aged 25 to 39 with active or convalescent COVID-19. CDR3s include the opening cysteine and the closing phenylalanine or tryptophan. Each record gives: V gene, D gene, clone size, J gene, CDR3 protein, CDR3 DNA. A D gene is named only where the DNA matches it firmly. The size entry is marked missing in some rows and otherwise reads once, few, many or a size class.

TRBV27	TRBD2	few	TRBJ2-2	CASSSAAGGPGELFF	TGTGCCAGCAGTTCCGCTGCGGGGGGACCCGGGGAGCTGTTTTTT
TRBV18	TRBD2	.	TRBJ2-3	CASSPGTSGSSTDTQYF	TGTGCCAGCTCACCCGGGACTAGCGGGAGTTCGACAGATACGCAGTATTTT
TRBV3-1/TRBV3-2	TRBD2	.	TRBJ2-3	CASRGTSGSRYADTQYF	TGTGCCAGCAGGGGAACTAGCGGGAGTAGGTACGCAGATACGCAGTATTTT
TRBV5-4	.	once	TRBJ2-3	CASLAGGASTDTQYF	TGTGCCAGCCTTGCTGGCGGAGCTAGCACAGATACGCAGTATTTT
TRBV27	TRBD2	few	TRBJ2-1	CASSLRLAGAANSYNEQFF	TGTGCCAGCAGTTTAAGATTAGCGGGAGCCGCAAATTCCTACAATGAGCAGTTCTTC
TRBV7-9	.	.	TRBJ1-4	CASSLMGHEKLFF	TGTGCCAGCAGCTTAATGGGGCATGAAAAACTGTTTTTT
TRBV5-6	.	.	TRBJ1-3	CASSLDRVNTIYF	TGTGCCAGCAGCTTGGACAGGGTGAACACCATATATTTT
TRBV7-9	TRBD2	.	TRBJ2-7	CASSWGGPSYEQYF	TGTGCCAGCAGCTGGGGAGGGCCTTCCTACGAGCAGTACTTC
TRBV11-2	TRBD2	.	TRBJ2-5	CASSPGLAGGRYQETQYF	TGTGCCAGCAGCCCGGGACTAGCGGGGGGCCGGTACCAAGAGACCCAGTACTTC
TRBV10-3	.	.	TRBJ1-2	CAISDQGRGDYGYTF	TGTGCCATCAGTGATCAGGGTCGGGGGGACTATGGCTACACCTTC
TRBV3-1/TRBV3-2	TRBD2	.	TRBJ2-5	CASSQAPLAGGPVGETQYF	TGTGCCAGCAGCCAAGCCCCACTAGCGGGAGGGCCCGTGGGAGAGACCCAGTACTTC
TRBV7-6	TRBD2	once	TRBJ2-3	CASSQRRTSGGADTQYF	TGTGCCAGCAGCCAGCGTAGGACTAGCGGGGGGGCAGATACGCAGTATTTT
TRBV30	.	.	TRBJ1-1	CARQKNTEAFF	TGTGCGCGACAGAAGAACACTGAAGCTTTCTTT
TRBV7-2	.	.	TRBJ1-1	CASSSRNPGLTEAFF	TGTGCCAGCAGCTCACGAAACCCGGGATTAACTGAAGCTTTCTTT
TRBV7-2	.	.	TRBJ1-1	CASSLGPGENTEAFF	TGTGCCAGCAGCTTAGGGCCCGGGGAGAACACTGAAGCTTTCTTT
TRBV27	.	.	TRBJ2-7	CASSLPQGEQYF	TGTGCCAGTAGCCTACCCCAGGGCGAGCAGTACTTC
TRBV7-9	.	.	TRBJ2-7	CASSLEQPYEQYF	TGTGCCAGCAGCTTGGAACAGCCATACGAGCAGTACTTC
TRBV28	TRBD1	.	TRBJ2-7	CASSLRGGGYEQYF	TGTGCCAGCAGTTTAAGAGGGGGCGGCTACGAGCAGTACTTC
TRBV6-1	.	.	TRBJ2-2	CASSEPQGIDTGELFF	TGTGCCAGCAGTGAACCGCAGGGGATCGACACCGGGGAGCTGTTTTTT
TRBV11-2	TRBD1	.	TRBJ2-7	CASSPGDRGRVYEQYF	TGTGCCAGCAGCCCCGGGGACAGGGGGCGCGTTTACGAGCAGTACTTC
TRBV18	TRBD1	.	TRBJ2-7	CASSPRQGYSYEQYF	TGTGCCAGCTCACCCAGACAGGGCTACTCCTACGAGCAGTACTTC
TRBV7-2	.	.	TRBJ2-7	CASSSQGSPLDEQYF	TGTGCCAGCAGCTCGCAGGGGAGCCCACTGGACGAGCAGTACTTC
TRBV5-8	.	.	TRBJ1-1	CASSLGTAGGGLGTEAFF	TGTGCCAGCAGCTTGGGGACGGCGGGCGGGGGTTTGGGCACTGAAGCTTTCTTT
TRBV27	.	.	TRBJ1-1	CASWGQGRDTEAFF	TGTGCCAGCTGGGGTCAGGGGCGGGACACTGAAGCTTTCTTT
TRBV18	TRBD1	.	TRBJ2-5	CASSPRDRVETQYF	TGTGCCAGCTCGCCCCGGGACAGGGTCGAGACCCAGTACTTC
TRBV30	.	.	TRBJ1-2	CACGGTNYGYTF	TGTGCCTGTGGGGGGACTAACTATGGCTACACCTTC
TRBV19	TRBD1	.	TRBJ1-4	CASSGTGGDVFDEKLFF	TGTGCCAGTAGCGGGACAGGGGGCGACGTGTTTGATGAAAAACTGTTTTTT
TRBV2	TRBD1	.	TRBJ2-2	CASTGTGENTGELFF	TGTGCCAGCACGGGGACAGGGGAAAACACCGGGGAGCTGTTTTTT
TRBV3-1/TRBV3-2	.	.	TRBJ1-1	CASSQVSTEAFF	TGTGCCAGCAGCCAAGTTAGCACTGAAGCTTTCTTT
TRBV7-8	TRBD1	.	TRBJ1-5	CASSLGQQNQPQHF	TGTGCCAGCAGCTTGGGACAGCAGAATCAGCCCCAGCATTTT
TRBV7-8	TRBD1	few	TRBJ1-5	CASSPRDRGSNQPQHF	TGTGCCAGCAGCCCGAGAGACAGGGGTAGCAATCAGCCCCAGCATTTT
TRBV12-3/TRBV12-4	TRBD1	.	TRBJ2-5	CASSTGEETQYF	TGTGCCAGCAGTACAGGGGAAGAGACCCAGTACTTC
TRBV7-9	.	.	TRBJ2-7	CASSLGGGGLSYEQYF	TGTGCCAGCAGCTTGGGGGGAGGGGGACTCTCCTACGAGCAGTACTTC